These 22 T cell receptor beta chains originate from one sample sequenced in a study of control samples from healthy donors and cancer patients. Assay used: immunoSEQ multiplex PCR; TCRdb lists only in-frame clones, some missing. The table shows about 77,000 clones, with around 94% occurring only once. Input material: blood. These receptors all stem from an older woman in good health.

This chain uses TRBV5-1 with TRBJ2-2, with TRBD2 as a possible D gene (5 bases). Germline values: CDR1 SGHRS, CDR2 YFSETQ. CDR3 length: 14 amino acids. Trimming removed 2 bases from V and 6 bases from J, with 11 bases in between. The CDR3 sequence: CASSFGLGSGELFF. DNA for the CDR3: TGCGCCAGCAGCTTTGGACTCGGGTCCGGGGAGCTGTTTTTT.

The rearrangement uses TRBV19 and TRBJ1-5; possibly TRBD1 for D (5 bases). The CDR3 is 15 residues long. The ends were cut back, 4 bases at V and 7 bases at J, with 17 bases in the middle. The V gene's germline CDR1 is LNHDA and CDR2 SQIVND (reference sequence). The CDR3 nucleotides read TGTGCCAGTAGTACCGGAGGGACTCTCTGGCAGCCCCAGCATTTT. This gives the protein CASSTGGTLWQPQHF.

Here the CDR3 reads CASSLITGPGELFF. In DNA form, the CDR3 reads TGCGCCAGCAGCTTGATTACCGGACCCGGGGAGCTGTTTTTT. The rearrangement uses TRBV5-1 and TRBJ2-2; D call uncertain. Deletions cut 1 base from V and 6 bases from J, with 10 bases between. The germline V gene has CDR1 SGHRS and CDR2 YFSETQ. CDR3 length: 14 amino acids.

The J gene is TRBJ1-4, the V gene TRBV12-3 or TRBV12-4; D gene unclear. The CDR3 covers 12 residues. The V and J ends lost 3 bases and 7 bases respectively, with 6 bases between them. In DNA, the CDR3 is TGTGCCAGCAGTTTTTTCGGTGAAAAACTGTTTTTT. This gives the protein CASSFFGEKLFF.

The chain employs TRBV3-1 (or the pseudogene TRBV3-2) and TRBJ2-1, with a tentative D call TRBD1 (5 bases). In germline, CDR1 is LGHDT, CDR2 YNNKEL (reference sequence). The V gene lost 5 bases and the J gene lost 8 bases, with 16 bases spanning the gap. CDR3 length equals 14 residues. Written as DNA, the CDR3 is TGTGCCAGCAGCGACGCACACGTCAGGGATGAGCAGTTCTTC. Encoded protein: CASSDAHVRDEQFF.

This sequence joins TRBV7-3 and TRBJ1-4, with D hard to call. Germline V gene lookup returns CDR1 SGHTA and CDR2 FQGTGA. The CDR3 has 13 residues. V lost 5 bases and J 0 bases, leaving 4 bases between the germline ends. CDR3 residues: CASSRATNEKLFF. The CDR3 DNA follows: TGTGCCAGCAGCCGCGCAACTAATGAAAAACTGTTTTTT.

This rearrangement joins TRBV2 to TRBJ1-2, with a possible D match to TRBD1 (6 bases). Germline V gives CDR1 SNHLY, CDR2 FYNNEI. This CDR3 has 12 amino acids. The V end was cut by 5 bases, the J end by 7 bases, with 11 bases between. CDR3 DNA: TGTGCCAGCAGTTCCCAGGGGTCTGGCTACACCTTC. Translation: CASSSQGSGYTF.

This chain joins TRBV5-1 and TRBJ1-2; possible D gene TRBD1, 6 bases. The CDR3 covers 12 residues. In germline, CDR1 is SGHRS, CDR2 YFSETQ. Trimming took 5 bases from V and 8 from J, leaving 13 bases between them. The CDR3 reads CASSRGIEGYTF. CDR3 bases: TGCGCCAGCAGTAGGGGGATCGAAGGCTACACCTTC.

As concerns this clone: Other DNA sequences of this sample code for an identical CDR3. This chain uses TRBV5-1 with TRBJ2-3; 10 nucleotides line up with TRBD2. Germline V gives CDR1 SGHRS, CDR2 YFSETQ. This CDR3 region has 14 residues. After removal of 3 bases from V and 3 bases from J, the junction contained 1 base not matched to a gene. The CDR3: CASSSGLATDTQYF. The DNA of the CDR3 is TGCGCCAGCAGCTCGGGACTAGCGACAGATACGCAGTATTTT.

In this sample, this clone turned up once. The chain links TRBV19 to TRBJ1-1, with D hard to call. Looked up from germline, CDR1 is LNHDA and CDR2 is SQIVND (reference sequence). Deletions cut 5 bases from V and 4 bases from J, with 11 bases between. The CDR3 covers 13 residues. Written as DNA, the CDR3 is TGTGCCAGTAGTTTGGAAAGAGCCACTGAAGCTTTCTTT. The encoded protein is CASSLERATEAFF.

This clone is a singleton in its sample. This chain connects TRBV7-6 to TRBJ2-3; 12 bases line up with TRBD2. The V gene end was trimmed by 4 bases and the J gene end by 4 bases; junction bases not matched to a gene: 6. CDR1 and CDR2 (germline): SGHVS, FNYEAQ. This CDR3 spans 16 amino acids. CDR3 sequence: CASSSLAGGRADTQYF. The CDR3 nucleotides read TGTGCCAGCAGCTCTCTAGCGGGAGGGCGGGCAGATACGCAGTATTTT.

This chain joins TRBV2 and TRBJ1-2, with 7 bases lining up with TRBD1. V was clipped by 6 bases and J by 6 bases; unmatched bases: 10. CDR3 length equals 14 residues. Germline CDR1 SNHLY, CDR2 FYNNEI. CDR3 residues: CASSDQGVVNGYTF. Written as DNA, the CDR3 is TGTGCCAGCAGCGACCAGGGGGTCGTTAATGGCTACACCTTC.

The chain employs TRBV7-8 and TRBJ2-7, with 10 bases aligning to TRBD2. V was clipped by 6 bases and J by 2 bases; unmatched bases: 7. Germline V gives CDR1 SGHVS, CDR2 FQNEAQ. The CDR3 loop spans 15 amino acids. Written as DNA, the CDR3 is TGTGCCAGCAGGAATGGGACTAGCGAAACCTACGAGCAGTACTTC. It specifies CASRNGTSETYEQYF. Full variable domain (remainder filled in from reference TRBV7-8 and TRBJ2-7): GAGVSQSPRYKVAKRGQDVALRCDPISGHVSLFWYQQALGQGPEFLTYFQNEAQLDKSGLPSDRFFAERPEGSVSTLKIQRTQQEDSAVYLCASRNGTSETYEQYFGPGTRLTVT.

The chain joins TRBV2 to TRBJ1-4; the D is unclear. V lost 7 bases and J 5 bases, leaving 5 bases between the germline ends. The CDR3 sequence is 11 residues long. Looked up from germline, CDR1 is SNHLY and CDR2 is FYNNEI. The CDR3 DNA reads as TGTGCCAGCACGTTAAATGAAAAACTGTTTTTT. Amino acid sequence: CASTLNEKLFF.

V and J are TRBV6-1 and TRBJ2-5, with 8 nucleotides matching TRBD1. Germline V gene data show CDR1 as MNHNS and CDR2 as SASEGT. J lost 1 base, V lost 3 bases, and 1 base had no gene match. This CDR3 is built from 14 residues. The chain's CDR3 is CASSEGQVQETQYF. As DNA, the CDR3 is TGTGCCAGCAGTGAGGGACAGGTCCAAGAGACCCAGTACTTC.

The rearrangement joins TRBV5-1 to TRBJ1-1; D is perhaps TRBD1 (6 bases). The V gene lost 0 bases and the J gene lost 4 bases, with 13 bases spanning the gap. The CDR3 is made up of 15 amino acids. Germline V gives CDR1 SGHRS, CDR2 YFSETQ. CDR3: CASSLEGGRGTEAFF. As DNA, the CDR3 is TGCGCCAGCAGCTTGGAAGGGGGAAGGGGCACTGAAGCTTTCTTT. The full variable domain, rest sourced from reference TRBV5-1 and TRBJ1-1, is KAGVTQTPRYLIKTRGQQVTLSCSPISGHRSVSWYQQTPGQGLQFLFEYFSETQRNKGNFPGRFSGRQFSNSRSEMNVSTLELGDSALYLCASSLEGGRGTEAFFGQGTRLTVV.

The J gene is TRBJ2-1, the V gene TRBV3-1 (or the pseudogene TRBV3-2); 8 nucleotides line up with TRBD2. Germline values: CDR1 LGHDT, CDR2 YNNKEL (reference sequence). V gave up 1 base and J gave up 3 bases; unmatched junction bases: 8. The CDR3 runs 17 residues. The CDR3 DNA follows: TGTGCCAGCAGCCAAGTAGGAGCGGGAGAGGGCTACAATGAGCAGTTCTTC. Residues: CASSQVGAGEGYNEQFF.

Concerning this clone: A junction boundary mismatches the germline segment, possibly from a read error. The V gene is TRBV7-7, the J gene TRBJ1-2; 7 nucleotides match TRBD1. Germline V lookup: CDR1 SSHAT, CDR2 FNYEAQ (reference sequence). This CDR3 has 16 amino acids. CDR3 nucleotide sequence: TGTGCTAGCAGCTTAGCTCCCGCCCGACAGGGAGATGGCTACACCTTC. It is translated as CASSLAPARQGDGYTF.

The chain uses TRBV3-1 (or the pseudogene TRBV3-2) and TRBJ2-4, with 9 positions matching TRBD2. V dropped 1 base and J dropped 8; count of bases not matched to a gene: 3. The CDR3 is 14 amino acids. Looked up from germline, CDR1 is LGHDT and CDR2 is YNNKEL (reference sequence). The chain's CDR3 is CASSQGGRDDIQYF. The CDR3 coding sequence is TGTGCCAGCAGCCAAGGCGGGAGGGATGACATTCAGTACTTC.

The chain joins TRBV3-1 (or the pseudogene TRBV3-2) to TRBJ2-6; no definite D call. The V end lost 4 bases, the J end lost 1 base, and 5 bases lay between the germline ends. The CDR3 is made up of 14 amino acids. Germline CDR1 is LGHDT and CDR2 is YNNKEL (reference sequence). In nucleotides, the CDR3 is TGTGCCAGCAGCCCTGGATCTGGGGCCAACGTCCTGACTTTC. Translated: CASSPGSGANVLTF.

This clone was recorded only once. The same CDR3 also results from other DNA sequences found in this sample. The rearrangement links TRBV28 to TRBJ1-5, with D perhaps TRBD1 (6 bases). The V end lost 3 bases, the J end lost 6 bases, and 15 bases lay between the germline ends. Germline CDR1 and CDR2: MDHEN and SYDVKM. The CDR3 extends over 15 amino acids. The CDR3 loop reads CASSLSGAQGQPQHF. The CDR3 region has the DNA TGTGCCAGCAGTTTGTCGGGGGCGCAGGGTCAGCCCCAGCATTTT.

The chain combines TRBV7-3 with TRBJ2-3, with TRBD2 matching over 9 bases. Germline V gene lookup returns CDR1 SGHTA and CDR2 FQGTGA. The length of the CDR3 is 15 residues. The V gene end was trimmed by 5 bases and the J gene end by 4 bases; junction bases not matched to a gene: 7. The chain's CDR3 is CASSPGTSRADTQYF. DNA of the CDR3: TGTGCCAGCAGCCCCGGGACTAGCCGCGCAGATACGCAGTATTTT.